This T cell receptor (beta chain) was documented in a study of identical twins. Study results and limitations: Within cord blood, abundant beta clonotypes carried fewer insertions, but memory repertoires showed no such trend.

V was shortened by 3 bases and J by 1 base, with 6 bases between the two germline ends. This CDR3 is built from 13 residues. Germline V gene sequence: CDR1 MGHDK, CDR2 SYGVNS. In the case of this clonotype: Its cognate antigen is unknown.

MiXCR was run by TCRdb on the 5' RACE reads, yielding one entry per CDR3 protein. The table has around 200,000 distinct CDR3 sequences, around 9.6% seen once; the top ten hold 4.5% to 5.5%. The chain joins TRBV25-1 to TRBJ2-5; D may be TRBD1 (6 bases). The specimen sequenced was memory (CD45RO+) T cells sorted from blood. The origin of this receptor is a woman under 30 in good health. The CDR3 here is CASSEDSQETQYF. DNA of the CDR3: TGTGCCAGCAGTGAGGACAGCCAAGAGACCCAGTACTTC.